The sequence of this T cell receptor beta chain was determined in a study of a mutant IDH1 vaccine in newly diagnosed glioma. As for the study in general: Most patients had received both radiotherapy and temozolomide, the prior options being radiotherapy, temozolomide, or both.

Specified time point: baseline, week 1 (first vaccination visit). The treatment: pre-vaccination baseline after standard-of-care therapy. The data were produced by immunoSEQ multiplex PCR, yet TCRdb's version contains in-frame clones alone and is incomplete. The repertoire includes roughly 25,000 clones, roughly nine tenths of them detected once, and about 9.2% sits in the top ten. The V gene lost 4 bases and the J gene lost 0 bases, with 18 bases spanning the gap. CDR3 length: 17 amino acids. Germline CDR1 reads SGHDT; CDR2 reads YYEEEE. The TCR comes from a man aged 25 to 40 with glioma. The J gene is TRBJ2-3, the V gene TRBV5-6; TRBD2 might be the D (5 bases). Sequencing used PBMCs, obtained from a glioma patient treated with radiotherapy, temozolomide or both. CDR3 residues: CASSPGVRVKSTDTQYF. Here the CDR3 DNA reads TGTGCCAGCAGCCCCGGCGTGCGGGTAAAGAGCACAGATACGCAGTATTTT. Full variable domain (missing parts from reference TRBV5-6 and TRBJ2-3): DAGVTQSPTHLIKTRGQQVTLRCSPKSGHDTVSWYQQALGQGPQFIFQYYEEEERQRGNFPDRFSGHQFPNYSSELNVNALLLGDSALYLCASSPGVRVKSTDTQYFGPGTRLTVL.